The next 3 T cell receptor beta chains were all read from a single sample in a study of T-cell memory formation after mild COVID-19. A single record per CDR3 protein comes from TCRdb applying MiXCR to the 5' RACE reads. Here the sample spans about 620,000 distinct CDR3 sequences, about a sixth being singletons. Specimen: PBMCs or a T cell subset sorted from them (not recorded which). These receptors were obtained from an adult woman who had mild COVID-19 (a few samples of this study predate the infection). Cell type and time point are not known.

This clonotype was seen a few times. The chain has TRBV14 and TRBJ2-1, with TRBD2 identical over 10 bases. The CDR3 has 16 residues. V lost 3 bases, J lost 4 bases, and 6 bases stayed unmatched. Germline V lookup: CDR1 SGHDN, CDR2 FVKESK. CDR3 loop: CASSHLISGRYNEQFF. For the CDR3, the DNA is TGTGCCAGCAGCCATTTAATTAGCGGGAGGTACAATGAGCAGTTCTTC.

The gene calls are TRBV6-5 and TRBJ1-1; maybe TRBD1 (5 bases). The CDR3 totals 15 residues. CDR1 is MNHEY and CDR2 is SVGAGI in the germline V gene. V was cut by 2 bases and J by 5 bases, with 15 bases left in between. For the CDR3, the DNA is TGTGCCAGCAGTTACACGGGGGGTATGATAACTGAAGCTTTCTTT. Residues: CASSYTGGMITEAFF.

In this sample, this clonotype turned up a few times. This sequence joins TRBV11-3 and TRBJ2-3; TRBD2 matches at 14 bases. Germline trimming cut 5 bases from V and 5 bases from J; bases unmatched to any gene: 3. The CDR3 is 15 amino acids. Per germline, CDR1 SGHNT and CDR2 YENEEA. Here the CDR3 reads CASSGTSGRRDTQYF. The CDR3 DNA is TGTGCCAGCAGCGGGACTAGCGGGAGAAGAGATACGCAGTATTTT.